Below, 22 T cell receptor beta chains from the same sample are listed, as sequenced in a study of T cell responses to AZD1222 COVID-19 vaccine. The data were produced by immunoSEQ multiplex PCR, yet TCRdb's version contains in-frame clones alone and is incomplete. This table has around 120,000 clones, 80% to 95% appearing once. The input for sequencing was peripheral blood, taken 28 days after the second AZD1222 dose. The receptors come from an adult who received the AZD1222 COVID-19 vaccine.

J is TRBJ1-6 and V is TRBV6-1, with 10 bases matching TRBD1. Trimming cost V 1 base and J 9 bases; bases outside gene matches: 0. The germline gives CDR1 MNHNS, CDR2 SASEGT. The CDR3 runs to 14 residues. This CDR3 is CASSEGTGGSPLHF. The CDR3 bases are TGTGCCAGCAGTGAAGGGACAGGGGGTTCACCCCTCCACTTT.

V gene TRBV6-1 combines with J gene TRBJ1-1; no clear D. CDR1 and CDR2 from the germline V gene are MNHNS and SASEGT. Trimming stripped 0 bases from V and 11 bases from J, with 13 bases between. The CDR3 loop spans 13 amino acids. The CDR3 nucleotides are TGTGCCAGCAGTGAAGCTGTAGGGTGGTATGCTTTCTTT. This sequence encodes CASSEAVGWYAFF.

This chain uses TRBV7-2 with TRBJ2-1, with D maybe TRBD2 (5 bases). The germline V gene has CDR1 SGHTA and CDR2 FQGNSA. The CDR3 loop spans 15 amino acids. V shed 1 base and J shed 4 bases, with 11 bases lying between them. Here the CDR3 reads CASSLDSGIYNEQFF. CDR3 sequence (DNA): TGTGCCAGCAGCTTAGACTCCGGGATATACAATGAGCAGTTCTTC. Combining the CDR3 with reference TRBV7-2 and TRBJ2-1 gives the whole variable domain GAGVSQSPSNKVTEKGKDVELRCDPISGHTALYWYRQSLGQGLEFLIYFQGNSAPDKSGLPSDRFSAERTGGSVSTLTIQRTQQEDSAVYLCASSLDSGIYNEQFFGPGTRLTVL.

The rearrangement links TRBV27 to TRBJ1-5; TRBD1 agrees at 7 bases. V lost 6 bases, J lost 7 bases, and 18 bases stayed unmatched. The CDR3 is 17 amino acids. Germline lookup yields CDR1 MNHEY and CDR2 SMNVEV (reference sequence). The DNA for the CDR3 is TGTGCCAGCAGCCCATATCTGTCTACAGGGGCAAGGCAGCCCCAGCATTTT. Residues: CASSPYLSTGARQPQHF.

V is TRBV5-8 and J is TRBJ1-4; TRBD1 aligns across 7 bases. Trimming took 6 bases from V and 7 from J; bases not matched to a gene: 12. The germline CDR1 and CDR2 sequences are SGHTS and YDEGEE. The CDR3 has 15 residues. CDR3 sequence (DNA): TGTGCCAGCAACTCTAGGGGGCGAAGTGTTGAAAAACTGTTTTTT. Translation gives CASNSRGRSVEKLFF.

This clone is a singleton in its sample. The chain recombines TRBV6-1 with TRBJ2-3; 12 bases are a match to TRBD1. V trimming: 3 bases; J trimming: 5 bases; junction bases outside the gene matches: 12. Looked up from germline, CDR1 is MNHNS and CDR2 is SASEGT. The CDR3 runs 18 residues. The CDR3 loop reads CASSDYGSGTGGKDTQYF. CDR3 nucleotide sequence: TGTGCCAGCAGTGATTATGGGTCCGGGACAGGGGGCAAAGATACGCAGTATTTT.

CDR3 protein: CASSPRWDYGYTF. The CDR3 region has the DNA TGTGCCAGCAGCCCGAGATGGGACTATGGCTACACCTTC. The chain couples TRBV7-9 to TRBJ1-2, with D hard to call. Germline-derived CDR1 and CDR2 are SEHNR and FQNEAQ (reference sequence). The CDR3 has 13 residues. Trimming took off 5 bases at V and 3 bases at J, with 10 bases between the two ends.

The rearrangement joins TRBV15 to TRBJ2-5; D is undetermined. V was shortened by 6 bases and J by 3 bases, with 26 bases between the two germline ends. This CDR3 region has 18 residues. The germline gives CDR1 LNHNV, CDR2 YYDKDF (reference sequence). The CDR3 reads CATRSSRTTNYREETQYF. The CDR3 DNA sequence: TGTGCCACCAGGAGCTCCCGGACGACAAACTACCGAGAAGAGACCCAGTACTTC.

The chain links TRBV7-2 to TRBJ2-1; 7 nucleotides line up with TRBD1. Unmatched junction bases numbered 11, after V lost 5 bases and J lost 4 bases. This CDR3 is 16 amino acids long. CDR1 is SGHTA and CDR2 is FQGNSA in the germline V gene. The CDR3 DNA reads as TGTGCCAGCAGCCTTTTGACAGGGATATTTTACAATGAGCAGTTCTTC. The encoded protein is CASSLLTGIFYNEQFF.

V and J are TRBV6-5 and TRBJ2-7; no firm D call. Germline lookup yields CDR1 MNHEY and CDR2 SVGAGI. Trimming shortened V by 0 bases and J by 3 bases, and 9 bases separated the two germline ends. CDR3 length: 14 residues. The CDR3 spells CASSYSIQSYEQYF. In DNA, the CDR3 is TGTGCCAGCAGTTACTCGATTCAGAGCTACGAGCAGTACTTC.

The chain is built from TRBV10-3 and TRBJ2-1; D is undetermined. V lost 5 bases, J lost 1 base, and 12 bases lay in between. CDR1 ENHRY and CDR2 SYGVKD come from the germline V gene. This CDR3 spans 15 amino acids. Here the CDR3 reads CAISPSLLSYNEQFF. The CDR3 DNA reads TGTGCCATCAGTCCCTCGCTCTTGTCCTACAATGAGCAGTTCTTC.

V and J are TRBV7-9 and TRBJ2-1, with D perhaps TRBD1 (6 bases). This CDR3 comprises 17 residues. V lost 5 bases and J lost 3, with 20 bases in between. CDR1 SEHNR and CDR2 FQNEAQ come from the germline V gene (reference sequence). Written as DNA, the CDR3 is TGTGCCAGCAGCCCGCCTACGAGACAGGACCTCTACAATGAGCAGTTCTTC. Translated: CASSPPTRQDLYNEQFF.

The chain joins TRBV15 to TRBJ2-1, with 10 nucleotides matching TRBD1. Unmatched junction bases numbered 5, after V lost 6 bases and J lost 3 bases. From germline, CDR1 is LNHNV and CDR2 YYDKDF (reference sequence). The length of the CDR3 is 15 residues. CDR3: CATRIDRGLYNEQFF. In DNA, the CDR3 is TGTGCCACCAGAATAGACAGGGGGCTCTACAATGAGCAGTTCTTC. Together with reference TRBV15 and TRBJ2-1, the CDR3 gives the full variable domain: DAMVIQNPRYQVTQFGKPVTLSCSQTLNHNVMYWYQQKSSQAPKLLFHYYDKDFNNEADTPDNFQSRRPNTSFCFLDIRSPGLGDTAMYLCATRIDRGLYNEQFFGPGTRLTVL.

This chain joins TRBV28 and TRBJ1-2; 7 bases agree with TRBD1. The V segment lost 7 bases and the J segment 6 bases; nucleotides outside the gene matches: 8. Germline V gene lookup returns CDR1 MDHEN and CDR2 SYDVKM. The CDR3 spans 13 residues. The CDR3 coding sequence is TGTGCCAGCACCGGACAGGTCTTCGATGGCTACACCTTC. It codes for CASTGQVFDGYTF.

The V gene is TRBV27, the J gene TRBJ2-1; 11 bases map to TRBD2. The length of the CDR3 is 16 residues. Germline V gene data show CDR1 as MNHEY and CDR2 as SMNVEV (reference sequence). With V trimmed by 4 bases and J by 3 bases, 5 bases remained unmatched. CDR3 amino acids: CASSSRLAGIYNEQFF. The DNA for the CDR3 is TGTGCCAGCAGTTCCCGACTAGCGGGGATCTACAATGAGCAGTTCTTC.

The chain recombines TRBV2 with TRBJ1-2; perhaps TRBD1 as D (6 bases). Trimming removed 5 bases at V and 4 bases at J, with 14 bases between. The CDR3 is made up of 14 amino acids. The germline V gene has CDR1 SNHLY and CDR2 FYNNEI. CDR3: CASSLGGAGYGYTF. CDR3 sequence (DNA): TGTGCCAGCAGTCTCGGGGGCGCCGGCTATGGCTACACCTTC. Full variable domain (outside the CDR3, taken from reference TRBV2 and TRBJ1-2): EPEVTQTPSHQVTQMGQEVILRCVPISNHLYFYWYRQILGQKVEFLVSFYNNEISEKSEIFDDQFSVERPDGSNFTLKIRSTKLEDSAMYFCASSLGGAGYGYTFGSGTRLTVV.

The chain couples TRBV15 to TRBJ1-2, with D maybe TRBD1 (6 bases). Between the trimmed V and J ends, which lost 5 bases and 2 bases, there was a span of 9 bases. The germline V gene has CDR1 LNHNV and CDR2 YYDKDF (reference sequence). The CDR3 is made up of 13 amino acids. The DNA for the CDR3 is TGTGCCACCAGCCCCGACAGGAACTATGGCTACACCTTC. This sequence encodes CATSPDRNYGYTF.

The J gene is TRBJ2-1, the V gene TRBV5-4, with 11 positions matching TRBD2. The germline V gene encodes CDR1 SGHNT and CDR2 YYREEE (reference sequence). The CDR3 is made up of 15 amino acids. J was trimmed by 8 bases and V by 2 bases; bases with no gene match: 6. The CDR3 bases are TGTGCCAGCAGCTTACAACTAGCGGGAGTGGATGAGCAGTTCTTC. Its translation: CASSLQLAGVDEQFF.

The chain employs TRBV2 and TRBJ1-3, with D hard to call. Germline CDR1 and CDR2: SNHLY and FYNNEI. The CDR3 totals 15 residues. V lost 5 bases to trimming and J lost 0 bases, with 11 bases between them. The CDR3, as DNA: TGTGCCAGCAGTCCCGACATCAGCTCTGGAAACACCATATATTTT. Its protein is CASSPDISSGNTIYF.

The gene calls are TRBV28 and TRBJ1-2; D ambiguous. Deletions cut 6 bases from V and 2 bases from J, with 13 bases between. Germline V CDR1 and CDR2: MDHEN, SYDVKM. The CDR3 consists of 14 residues. Here the CDR3 DNA reads TGTGCCAGCAGCGCATACGGACGGAACTATGGCTACACCTTC. Its translation is CASSAYGRNYGYTF.

CDR3 region: CASSQGTSGYTDTQYF. CDR3 nucleotides: TGTGCCAGCAGCCAAGGCACTAGCGGATACACAGATACGCAGTATTTT. This chain links TRBV3-1 (or the pseudogene TRBV3-2) with TRBJ2-3; TRBD2 agrees at 8 bases. The germline V gene has CDR1 LGHDT and CDR2 YNNKEL (reference sequence). The CDR3 extends over 16 amino acids. V shed 1 base and J 2 bases; nucleotides not matched to a gene: 5.

The CDR3 sequence: CASSEGYGSTDTQYF. The CDR3 nucleotides read TGTGCCAGCAGTGAAGGGTACGGGAGCACAGATACGCAGTATTTT. This sequence joins TRBV25-1 and TRBJ2-3; no definite D call. V was trimmed by 2 bases and J by 0 bases, leaving 9 bases between them. The germline V gene encodes CDR1 MGHDK and CDR2 SYGVNS. There are 15 residues in the CDR3.